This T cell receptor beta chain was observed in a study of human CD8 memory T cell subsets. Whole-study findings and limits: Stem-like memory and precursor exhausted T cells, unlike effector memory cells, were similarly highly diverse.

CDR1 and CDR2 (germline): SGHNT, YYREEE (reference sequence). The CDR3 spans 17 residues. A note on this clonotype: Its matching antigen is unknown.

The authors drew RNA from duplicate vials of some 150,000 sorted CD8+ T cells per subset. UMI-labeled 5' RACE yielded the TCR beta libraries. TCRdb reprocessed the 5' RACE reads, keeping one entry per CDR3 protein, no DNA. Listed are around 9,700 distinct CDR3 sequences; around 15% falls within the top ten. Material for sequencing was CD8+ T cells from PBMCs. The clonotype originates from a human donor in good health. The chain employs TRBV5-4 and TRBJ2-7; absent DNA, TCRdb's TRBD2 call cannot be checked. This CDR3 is CASSLRASGRGSYEQYF.